The clone carrying this T cell receptor (beta chain) occurred once. Its antigen is undetermined. Division of CD4+ cells produced a CD45RA+ naive subset and a CD45RA-negative memory subset. The sample comes from a study of shared clonotypes between healthy human individuals. Background on the study: Three plates were used per donor for CD4 naive, three for CD4 memory, two for CD8 naive and one for CD8 memory.

The germline V gene encodes CDR1 MNHNS and CDR2 SASEGT. The CDR3 covers 14 residues. V lost 4 bases and J 3 bases, leaving 10 bases between the germline ends. The data were produced by immunoSEQ multiplex PCR, yet TCRdb's version contains in-frame clones alone and is incomplete. The data contain about 2.4 million clones, approximately 90% of them singletons. Study-wide results and limits: Estimated clonotype richness was generally higher in naive than memory subsets.

This sequence originates from a man aged 18 to 29 in good health. The sample consisted of naive CD4+ T cells sorted from blood. The subset was: CD45RA+ positively selected. The chain carries TRBV6-1 and TRBJ1-5; D is ambiguous. This CDR3 reads CASSVLEDNQPQHF. The CDR3, as DNA: TGTGCCAGCAGTGTTTTGGAGGACAATCAGCCCCAGCATTTT.